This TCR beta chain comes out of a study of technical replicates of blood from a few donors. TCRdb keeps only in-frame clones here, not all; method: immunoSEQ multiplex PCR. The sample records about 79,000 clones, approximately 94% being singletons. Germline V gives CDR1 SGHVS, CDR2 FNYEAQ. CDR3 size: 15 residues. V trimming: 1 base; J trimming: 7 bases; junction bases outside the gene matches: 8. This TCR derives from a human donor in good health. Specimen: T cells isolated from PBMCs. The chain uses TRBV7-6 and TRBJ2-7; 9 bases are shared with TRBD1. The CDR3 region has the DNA TGTGCCAGCAGCTTAGGGGGACAGGGCCTCTGGGAGCAGTACTTC. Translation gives CASSLGGQGLWEQYF. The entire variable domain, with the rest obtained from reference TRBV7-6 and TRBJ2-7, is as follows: GAGVSQSPRYKVTKRGQDVALRCDPISGHVSLYWYRQALGQGPEFLTYFNYEAQQDKSGLPNDRFSAERPEGSISTLTIQRTEQRDSAMYRCASSLGGQGLWEQYFGPGTRLTVT.